This entry lists 22 T cell receptor beta chains sequenced from one sample in a study of Graves' ophthalmopathy and Graves' hyperthyroidism. The authors amplified TCR beta CDR3 regions, and they did so from RNA transcripts for repertoire sequencing. Second-round multiplex PCR followed a first-round RT-PCR using HTBI primers. TCRdb itself ran the multiplex PCR reads through MiXCR, one entry per CDR3 protein. The table shows around 470,000 distinct CDR3 sequences, with approximately 15% occurring only once. Sequencing was carried out using blood. All receptors derive from a woman aged 30 to 39 with Graves' ophthalmopathy.

At least ten counts were recorded for this clonotype. The chain carries TRBV28 and TRBJ1-2; D not resolved. The CDR3 totals 13 residues. Trimming stripped 5 bases from V and 8 bases from J, with 15 bases between. Germline CDR1 and CDR2: MDHEN and SYDVKM. The CDR3 is CASSPGRARGYTF. The CDR3 DNA reads as TGTGCCAGCAGTCCCGGACGGGCGAGGGGCTACACCTTC.

The table lists this clonotype with a count of one. V and J are TRBV5-6 and TRBJ2-7; D might be TRBD2 (6 bases). The CDR3 totals 16 residues. Germline lookup yields CDR1 SGHDT and CDR2 YYEEEE. The germline V and J ends were trimmed by 4 bases and 0 bases, with 17 bases remaining between them. The CDR3 DNA sequence: TGTGCCAGCAGCCTACTCAGGAGGGGCCCCTCCTACGAGCAGTACTTC. Its protein product is CASSLLRRGPSYEQYF.

This clonotype has ten or more counts. The chain uses TRBV18 and TRBJ2-7; a weak D match, TRBD2 (5 bases). Germline CDR1 KGHSH, CDR2 LQKENI. Between the trimmed V and J ends, which lost 5 bases and 6 bases, there was a span of 11 bases. This CDR3 is 12 amino acids long. CDR3 in DNA: TGTGCCAGCTCAAGGGAGCGGTGCGAGCAGTACTTC. It translates to CASSRERCEQYF.

The table lists this clonotype with many counts. A much larger clone sits a single nucleotide away, making a read error possible. J is TRBJ1-2 and V is TRBV12-3 or TRBV12-4; TRBD1 is a possible D gene (6 bases). V lost 3 bases, J lost 4 bases, and 18 bases lay in between. The CDR3 spans 16 residues. The CDR3 sequence is CASSFRDKGRRYGYTF. CDR3 in DNA: TGTGCCAGCAGTTTTAGGGACAAGGGGCGCCGCTATGGCTACACCTTC.

Turning to this clonotype: Since a much larger clone is just one base distant, this may be a read error. The chain joins TRBV30 to TRBJ2-5; either TRBD1 or TRBD2 may fit D (5 bases each). Germline CDR1 reads GTSNPN; CDR2 reads SVGIG (reference sequence). The CDR3 totals 11 residues. CDR3 coding DNA: TGTGCCTGGAGTGTTCTAGGGACCAAGTACTTC. It specifies CAWSVLGTKYF.

This chain connects TRBV2 to TRBJ2-2; TRBD2 is a possible D gene (6 bases). Trimming cost V 6 bases and J 7 bases, with 18 bases left between them. The CDR3 extends over 15 amino acids. Germline V lookup: CDR1 SNHLY, CDR2 FYNNEI. The CDR3 loop reads CASRVWNGEVGELFF. The CDR3 DNA is TGTGCCAGCAGGGTTTGGAACGGGGAGGTCGGGGAGCTGTTTTTT.

About this clonotype: A much larger clone lies a single base off, so this may be a read error. The CDR3 ends on some other residue instead of the conserved phenylalanine or tryptophan, so this is likely a read error. The chain uses TRBV28 and TRBJ1-2; possibly TRBD1 for D (6 bases). This CDR3 is 13 amino acids long. Trimming took off 1 base at V and 6 bases at J, with 9 bases between the two ends. CDR1 is MDHEN and CDR2 is SYDVKM in the germline V gene. CDR3 loop: CASSLSYRDGYTV. In DNA, the CDR3 is TGTGCCAGCAGTTTATCCTACAGGGATGGCTACACCGTC.

This clonotype showed up many times. V is TRBV28 and J is TRBJ2-7; tentative D call: TRBD2 (6 bases). Germline CDR1 reads MDHEN; CDR2 reads SYDVKM. The V end lost 2 bases, the J end lost 1 base, and 12 bases lay between the germline ends. This CDR3 is 15 amino acids long. The CDR3 DNA follows: TGTGCCAGCAGTTTAATTTTGGAGGGATCCTACGAGCAGTACTTC. This sequence encodes CASSLILEGSYEQYF.

The rearrangement links TRBV29-1 to TRBJ2-4, with D unresolved. The CDR3 has 11 residues. The germline CDR1 and CDR2 sequences are SQVTM and ANQGSEA. V dropped 3 bases and J dropped 9 bases, with 9 bases sitting between them. CDR3 protein: CSVEIGTIQYF. CDR3 coding DNA: TGCAGCGTTGAGATTGGTACCATTCAGTACTTC.

This clonotype was observed at least ten times. The rearrangement links TRBV19 to TRBJ2-2, with D hard to call. The CDR3 consists of 15 residues. Germline assignment: CDR1 LNHDA and CDR2 SQIVND (reference sequence). V was pared by 3 bases and J by 1 base, with 9 bases between. The CDR3 loop is CASSISYGNTGELFF. In nucleotides, the CDR3 is TGTGCCAGTAGTATTAGCTACGGGAACACCGGGGAGCTGTTTTTT. Filled out from reference TRBV19 and TRBJ2-2, the complete variable domain reads DGGITQSPKYLFRKEGQNVTLSCEQNLNHDAMYWYRQDPGQGLRLIYYSQIVNDFQKGDIAEGYSVSREKKESFPLTVTSAQKNPTAFYLCASSISYGNTGELFFGEGSRLTVL.

This clonotype was detected many times. This sequence joins TRBV19 and TRBJ1-2; D gene unclear. Germline V gives CDR1 LNHDA, CDR2 SQIVND (reference sequence). The V gene lost 1 base and the J gene lost 8 bases, with 8 bases spanning the gap. This CDR3 region has 12 residues. DNA for the CDR3: TGTGCCAGTAGTATAGGGGAGAGCGGCTACACCTTC. It encodes CASSIGESGYTF.

This chain links TRBV29-1 with TRBJ2-7; 7 nucleotides match TRBD2. V lost 5 bases and J lost 3; bases outside the gene matches: 4. Germline values: CDR1 SQVTM, CDR2 ANQGSEA. The CDR3 extends over 12 amino acids. The CDR3 DNA reads TGCAGCGTTTCCGGGACTAACTACGAGCAGTACTTC. As protein: CSVSGTNYEQYF.

This clonotype came up many times. V is TRBV6-2 or TRBV6-3 and J is TRBJ2-7; 9 bases match TRBD2. The ends lost 0 bases at V and 1 base at J; junction bases unmatched: 19. The CDR3 consists of 21 residues. CDR1 MNHEY and CDR2 SVGEGT come from the germline V gene. The CDR3 region has the DNA TGTGCCAGCAGTTACTCGAAGGACCTACGCGTGGGCCTAGCGGGATCCTACGAGCAGTACTTC. This codes for CASSYSKDLRVGLAGSYEQYF.

This clonotype has just a few counts. V gene TRBV11-1 combines with J gene TRBJ2-2; D gene ambiguous. Trimming took 0 bases from V and 3 from J, leaving 5 bases between them. This CDR3 spans 14 amino acids. Per germline, CDR1 SGHAT and CDR2 FQDESV (reference sequence). CDR3 nucleotides: TGTGCCAGCAGCTTAGCTCCGGACACCGGGGAGCTGTTTTTT. This gives the protein CASSLAPDTGELFF. Full variable domain (outside the CDR3, taken from reference TRBV11-1 and TRBJ2-2): EAEVAQSPRYKITEKSQAVAFWCDPISGHATLYWYRQILGQGPELLVQFQDESVVDDSQLPKDRFSAERLKGVDSTLKIQPAELGDSAMYLCASSLAPDTGELFFGEGSRLTVL.

This clonotype was counted ten times or more. J is TRBJ2-2 and V is TRBV20-1; D not certain. The CDR3 is 15 residues long. V lost 0 bases and J 3 bases, leaving 11 bases between the germline ends. The germline gives CDR1 DFQATT, CDR2 SNEGSKA (reference sequence). CDR3 region: CSARDRLGHTGELFF. CDR3 DNA sequence: TGCAGTGCTAGAGATCGCCTAGGTCACACCGGGGAGCTGTTTTTT.

This clonotype was seen repeatedly, ten times or more. The chain links TRBV29-1 to TRBJ1-2; TRBD1 is a possible D gene (5 bases). Germline V gene lookup returns CDR1 SQVTM and CDR2 ANQGSEA. Trimming took off 3 bases at V and 5 bases at J, with 16 bases between the two ends. This CDR3 comprises 14 residues. CDR3 region: CSVDFPGTSYGYTF. The CDR3 bases are TGCAGCGTTGATTTCCCCGGGACGTCGTATGGCTACACCTTC.

This clonotype was detected many times. This rearrangement joins TRBV29-1 to TRBJ1-1; D is unclear. V was trimmed by 7 bases and J by 5 bases, leaving 14 bases between them. The germline V gene has CDR1 SQVTM and CDR2 ANQGSEA. The CDR3 spans 12 residues. For the CDR3, the DNA is TGCAGCGCGGGAGGGTGGGGTACTGAAGCTTTCTTT. Its protein product is CSAGGWGTEAFF. The full variable domain, in which reference TRBV29-1 and TRBJ1-1 provide the parts outside the CDR3, is SAVISQKPSRDICQRGTSLTIQCQVDSQVTMMFWYRQQPGQSLTLIATANQGSEATYESGFVIDKFPISRPNLTFSTLTVSNMSPEDSSIYLCSAGGWGTEAFFGQGTRLTVV.

This clonotype appeared a few times. The chain couples TRBV18 to TRBJ2-7; 7 positions agree with TRBD1. CDR3 size: 15 residues. CDR1 and CDR2 (germline): KGHSH, LQKENI. After removal of 5 bases from V and 5 bases from J, the junction contained 12 bases not matched to a gene. CDR3 in DNA: TGTGCCAGCTCAGGACGGGACAGCCCCCTGGACGAGCAGTACTTC. Translation: CASSGRDSPLDEQYF.

This clonotype was seen repeatedly, ten times or more. V gene TRBV9 combines with J gene TRBJ1-1; a weak D match, TRBD1 (6 bases). Trimming removed 4 bases from V and 0 bases from J, with 13 bases in between. This CDR3 is built from 15 residues. Germline V gene data show CDR1 as SGDLS and CDR2 as YYNGEE. CDR3 DNA sequence: TGTGCCAGCAGCCGGGAGGGGGTCATGAACACTGAAGCTTTCTTT. This gives the protein CASSREGVMNTEAFF.

This clonotype showed up just a few times. The chain carries TRBV12-3 or TRBV12-4 and TRBJ1-5; no clear D. Trimming shortened V by 9 bases and J by 5 bases, and 17 bases separated the two germline ends. The CDR3 sequence is 14 residues long. This CDR3 is CASTGSDRYQPQHF. CDR3 coding DNA: TGTGCCAGTACCGGGTCCGATAGATATCAGCCCCAGCATTTT.

Ten or more counts support this clonotype. V is TRBV6-5 and J is TRBJ2-4; TRBD2 agrees at 7 bases. CDR1 is MNHEY and CDR2 is SVGAGI in the germline V gene. The V and J ends lost 0 bases and 0 bases, in that order; junction bases with no gene match: 5. The CDR3 length is 17 residues. CDR3 sequence (DNA): TGTGCCAGCAGTTACTCAGCGGGAAGGGGAGCCAAAAACATTCAGTACTTC. Translation: CASSYSAGRGAKNIQYF.

This clonotype was counted at least ten times. The CDR3 region has the DNA TGTGCCAGCAGTGCCCGAGAGGGAGCTGGACATTTT. It translates to CASSAREGAGHF. The chain has TRBV6-1 and TRBJ1-5; D is ambiguous. V was shortened by 4 bases and J by 16 bases, with 17 bases between the two germline ends. CDR1 is MNHNS and CDR2 is SASEGT in the germline V gene. The CDR3 spans 12 residues.